This T cell receptor beta chain was captured by sequencing in a study of T cell changes during pregnancy in multiple sclerosis (dated by TCRdb to the late 2010s). Notes on the research overall: In women with multiple sclerosis, the researchers looked at how the T cell repertoire shifted as pregnancy progressed.

The library was built by means of the immunoSEQ multiplex PCR assay. Held by TCRdb, this immuneACCESS table contains in-frame sequences only and omits some clones. Under half of the omission traces to an unresolved V gene where checked; the cause of the rest is unknown. This sample has about 99,000 clones in its table, and about 90% of those were observed once. The ten largest make up roughly 0.88% of the sample. The germline V and J ends show losses of 6 bases and 1 base respectively, and no gene match explains 6 bases of the junction. The CDR1 and CDR2 encoded by the germline V gene are SNHLY and FYNNEI. Inclusive of the bounding cysteine and phenylalanine, the CDR3 is 15 residues long. CDR3 DNA is the only sequence kept; it has 45 bases, read in frame from the first base. On this clone itself: Its antigen is not yet known. The input lacks base qualities; no much larger clone sits a single base away.

The chain employs TRBV2 and TRBJ1-5, with 7 bases matching TRBD1. This receptor was taken from a female donor with multiple sclerosis, enrolled in a pregnancy study. The starting material was peripheral blood, obtained after pregnancy. At the DNA level, the sequence is TGTGCCAGCAGCCGAAGGGGACAGAGCAATCAGCCCCAGCATTTT. Its coded protein is CASSRRGQSNQPQHF.